Following are 20 T cell receptor beta chains from one sample sequenced in a study of blood T cell repertoires in COVID-19. Sequencing used immunoSEQ multiplex PCR; TCRdb keeps in-frame clones, though not all of them. The sample consists of approximately 210,000 clones, around 80% of them appearing once. Sequences were obtained from peripheral blood. Receptor source: a man aged 25 to 40 with active or convalescent COVID-19.

The rearrangement links TRBV6-5 to TRBJ1-2, with D perhaps matching TRBD1 (6 bases). Trimming took off 6 bases at V and 8 bases at J, with 19 bases between the two ends. The CDR3 extends over 14 amino acids. The germline gives CDR1 MNHEY, CDR2 SVGAGI. For the CDR3, the DNA is TGTGCCAGCAGAACCGGGACACCGGGGTTGGGCTACACCTTC. It is translated as CASRTGTPGLGYTF.

This rearrangement joins TRBV6-5 to TRBJ2-7, with D possibly matching TRBD2 (5 bases). CDR3 length: 15 residues. The germline V gene encodes CDR1 MNHEY and CDR2 SVGAGI. The V gene lost 7 bases and the J gene lost 0 bases, with 16 bases spanning the gap. The CDR3 nucleotides read TGTGCCAGCACCAGTGGTTATGGACTCTCCTACGAGCAGTACTTC. Protein sequence: CASTSGYGLSYEQYF.

The chain joins TRBV6-1 to TRBJ2-1, with TRBD2 matching 10 bases. V was clipped by 0 bases and J by 6 bases; unmatched bases: 2. The CDR3 runs 15 residues. Germline-derived CDR1 and CDR2 are MNHNS and SASEGT. The CDR3 DNA is TGTGCCAGCAGTGAAGCGCCTAGCGGGAGCAATGAGCAGTTCTTC. Protein product: CASSEAPSGSNEQFF.

This clone was observed a single time. The chain recombines TRBV5-6 with TRBJ2-1; the D gene is possibly TRBD2 (5 bases). Germline CDR1 is SGHDT and CDR2 is YYEEEE. The V and J ends lost 0 bases and 7 bases respectively, with 5 bases between them. The CDR3 covers 12 residues. CDR3 coding DNA: TGTGCCAGCAGCTTGGGCGGGAATGAGCAGTTCTTC. Its protein is CASSLGGNEQFF.

CDR3 residues: CASTIRQGPGGYTF. In nucleotides, the CDR3 is TGTGCCAGCACTATCAGACAGGGACCGGGTGGCTACACCTTC. This rearrangement joins TRBV6-5 to TRBJ1-2; 7 bases are a match to TRBD1. The CDR3 has 14 residues. The junction had 12 bases not matched to a gene; V was cut back by 7 bases and J by 7 bases. Germline lookup yields CDR1 MNHEY and CDR2 SVGAGI.

V is TRBV27 and J is TRBJ1-1, with a tentative D call TRBD1 (5 bases). CDR3 length: 20 residues. Looked up from germline, CDR1 is MNHEY and CDR2 is SMNVEV (reference sequence). Trimming took 5 bases from V and 0 from J, leaving 28 bases between them. The CDR3 coding sequence is TGTGCCAGCAGTGCCGCATTCCGGACAAAACGCCCAGGAGTGAACACTGAAGCTTTCTTT. It is translated as CASSAAFRTKRPGVNTEAFF.

The rearrangement uses TRBV3-1 (or the pseudogene TRBV3-2) and TRBJ2-5, with D possibly being TRBD2 (6 bases). The CDR3 has 19 amino acids. The V gene lost 1 base and the J gene lost 2 bases, with 23 bases spanning the gap. The germline gives CDR1 LGHDT, CDR2 YNNKEL (reference sequence). The CDR3 bases are TGTGCCAGCAGCCAAGGTCATGGGCTAGCGTGGGATTTTCAAGAGACCCAGTACTTC. Protein product: CASSQGHGLAWDFQETQYF.

The chain carries TRBV6-5 and TRBJ2-5, with D possibly matching TRBD2 (7 bases). Trimming removed 6 bases at V and 3 bases at J, with 17 bases between. Germline V gene sequence: CDR1 MNHEY, CDR2 SVGAGI. This CDR3 spans 15 amino acids. CDR3 loop: CASRKGEAGEETQYF. CDR3 coding DNA: TGTGCCAGCAGGAAGGGGGAGGCGGGGGAAGAGACCCAGTACTTC.

This rearrangement joins TRBV28 to TRBJ2-1; 9 bases are shared with TRBD1. V was clipped by 6 bases and J by 7 bases; unmatched bases: 4. Germline V gene data show CDR1 as MDHEN and CDR2 as SYDVKM. The CDR3 runs to 13 residues. Here the CDR3 reads CASRGTGRNEQFF. The CDR3 coding sequence is TGTGCCAGCAGGGGGACAGGGAGGAATGAGCAGTTCTTC.

This sequence joins TRBV18 and TRBJ2-2; 9 bases line up with TRBD1. Germline values: CDR1 KGHSH, CDR2 LQKENI. After removal of 4 bases from V and 6 bases from J, the junction contained 9 bases not matched to a gene. This CDR3 is 16 amino acids long. The CDR3 reads CASSQTGTGSAGELFF. DNA of the CDR3: TGTGCCAGCTCACAAACCGGGACAGGGAGCGCCGGGGAGCTGTTTTTT.

The J gene is TRBJ1-2, the V gene TRBV20-1; tentative D call: TRBD1 (6 bases). The length of the CDR3 is 17 residues. The V and J ends lost 3 bases and 6 bases respectively, with 26 bases between them. Germline V gene sequence: CDR1 DFQATT, CDR2 SNEGSKA (reference sequence). The CDR3, as DNA: TGCAGTGCTAGTGTTGCTCGGACAGTGGGAAGGTGGGATGGCTACACCTTC. It codes for CSASVARTVGRWDGYTF.

This clone was seen only once. This chain joins TRBV13 and TRBJ2-1, with no clear D. The CDR3 spans 15 residues. Trimming shortened V by 0 bases and J by 3 bases, and 9 bases separated the two germline ends. The germline CDR1 and CDR2 sequences are PRHDT and FYEKMQ (reference sequence). CDR3 DNA: TGTGCCAGCAGCTTAGGCCACTACTACTACAATGAGCAGTTCTTC. This translates into CASSLGHYYYNEQFF.

This chain joins TRBV3-1 (or the pseudogene TRBV3-2) and TRBJ2-6, with TRBD1 identical over 9 bases. Looked up from germline, CDR1 is LGHDT and CDR2 is YNNKEL (reference sequence). The length of the CDR3 is 19 residues. Trimming took 4 bases from V and 0 from J; bases not matched to a gene: 10. CDR3 coding DNA: TGTGCCAGCAGCCCACAGACGGGACAGGGCCTCTCTGGGGCCAACGTCCTGACTTTC. This codes for CASSPQTGQGLSGANVLTF.

This chain connects TRBV4-1 to TRBJ2-1, with 7 bases aligning to TRBD2. Germline assignment: CDR1 MGHRA and CDR2 YSYEKL. The CDR3 runs to 16 residues. V trimming: 1 base; J trimming: 3 bases; junction bases outside the gene matches: 6. CDR3 DNA sequence: TGCGCCAGCAGCCAAGTGGCTAGCGGAATCTACAATGAGCAGTTCTTC. Amino acids: CASSQVASGIYNEQFF.

V usage is TRBV7-3 and J usage is TRBJ2-1; D is undetermined. Germline V gene data show CDR1 as SGHTA and CDR2 as FQGTGA. The CDR3 is 12 residues long. V lost 4 bases and J 5 bases, leaving 6 bases between the germline ends. CDR3 protein: CASSSNNNEQFF. The CDR3 DNA reads TGTGCCAGCAGCTCTAATAACAATGAGCAGTTCTTC.

The chain uses TRBV2 and TRBJ1-5; tentatively, D is TRBD1 (5 bases). V was trimmed by 0 bases and J by 6 bases, leaving 12 bases between them. CDR3 length equals 15 residues. Germline CDR1 and CDR2: SNHLY and FYNNEI. CDR3 DNA: TGTGCCAGCAGTGAAGCAGGGTTCCAGGGTCAGCCCCAGCATTTT. Its protein product is CASSEAGFQGQPQHF.

V usage is TRBV5-4 and J usage is TRBJ2-7; 11 bases map to TRBD2. Germline CDR1 reads SGHNT; CDR2 reads YYREEE (reference sequence). The CDR3 covers 15 residues. The V segment lost 3 bases and the J segment 2 bases; nucleotides outside the gene matches: 4. The CDR3 protein is CASSSTSGGAYEQYF. The DNA for the CDR3 is TGTGCCAGCAGCTCCACTAGCGGGGGAGCCTACGAGCAGTACTTC.

The chain couples TRBV10-2 to TRBJ2-3; the D is unclear. The CDR3 contains 11 residues. Germline V gene lookup returns CDR1 WSHSY and CDR2 SAAADI. V dropped 6 bases and J dropped 6 bases, with 7 bases sitting between them. The CDR3 reads CASSELDTQYF. DNA for the CDR3: TGCGCCAGCAGCGAGCTGGATACGCAGTATTTT.

This clone was observed once. The chain employs TRBV28 and TRBJ1-2; maybe TRBD1 (5 bases). This CDR3 contains 13 residues. Trimming removed 2 bases at V and 13 bases at J, with 17 bases between. Germline lookup yields CDR1 MDHEN and CDR2 SYDVKM. CDR3 region: CASSLGAGRSLTF. In DNA, the CDR3 is TGTGCCAGCAGTTTAGGGGCGGGGAGGAGTCTCACCTTC.

V and J are TRBV9 and TRBJ2-1; D is perhaps TRBD2 (5 bases). Germline V gene data show CDR1 as SGDLS and CDR2 as YYNGEE. The V and J ends lost 3 bases and 0 bases respectively, with 13 bases between them. This CDR3 is 16 amino acids long. CDR3 protein: CASSAMGASSYNEQFF. CDR3 sequence (DNA): TGTGCCAGCAGCGCCATGGGAGCGAGCTCCTACAATGAGCAGTTCTTC.